The source of this TCR beta chain is a study of T-cell memory formation after mild COVID-19. Across the whole study: Largely donor-specific TCR clusters were found.

The CDR3 is made up of 14 amino acids. Between the trimmed V and J ends, which lost 6 bases and 0 bases, there was a span of 14 bases. Germline loops: CDR1 SQVTM, CDR2 ANQGSEA. TCRdb itself ran the 5' RACE reads through MiXCR, one entry per CDR3 protein. The sample has some 290,000 distinct CDR3 sequences; roughly 15% are singletons. The TCR comes from a man between 18 and 29 years old who had mild COVID-19 (a few samples of this study predate the infection). Cell type and time point are not known. Sample: PBMCs or a T cell subset sorted from them (not recorded which). The chain links TRBV29-1 to TRBJ1-1; weak D call: TRBD1 (5 bases). The CDR3 protein is CSVLRGHLNTEAFF. For the CDR3, the DNA is TGCAGCGTGCTAAGGGGCCACCTGAACACTGAAGCTTTCTTT. The variable domain in full, with the rest retrieved from reference TRBV29-1 and TRBJ1-1, is SAVISQKPSRDICQRGTSLTIQCQVDSQVTMMFWYRQQPGQSLTLIATANQGSEATYESGFVIDKFPISRPNLTFSTLTVSNMSPEDSSIYLCSVLRGHLNTEAFFGQGTRLTVV.